These 21 T cell receptor beta chains originate from one sample sequenced in a study of molecular identifiers for immune sequencing clone quantification. Each CDR3 protein is one row after TCRdb ran MiXCR on the PCR reads. The sample has approximately 100,000 distinct CDR3 sequences; about 35% are singletons. Sequenced material: naive CD8+ T cells from blood, with Jurkat cell RNA spiked in. The subset was: FACS-sorted CD8+CD4-CCR7+CD45RA+ naive T cells. The receptor set was obtained from a human donor in good health. Some libraries in this study had Jurkat cell RNA spiked in.

A note on this clonotype: A much larger clone lies one base from this, so it may be a read error. Here the CDR3 reads CATRDARVTGELVF. CDR3 nucleotide sequence: TGTGCCACCCGGGACGCACGAGTGACCGGGGAGCTGGTTTTT. The rearrangement uses TRBV7-6 and TRBJ2-2; the D call may be TRBD1 or TRBD2 (5 bases each). CDR1 is SGHVS and CDR2 is FNYEAQ in the germline V gene. The CDR3 extends over 14 amino acids.

This clonotype was observed a single time. A single base separates this from a much larger clone, so it may be a read error. CDR3 sequence (DNA): TGTGCCAGCAGCGGGGACGGGTCGAACACTGAAGCTTTCTTT. This gives the protein CASSGDGSNTEAFF. The rearrangement joins TRBV9 to TRBJ1-1; D might be TRBD1 (5 bases). The CDR3 spans 14 residues. Trimming shortened V by 3 bases and J by 1 base, and 10 bases separated the two germline ends. CDR1 is SGDLS and CDR2 is YYNGEE in the germline V gene. Supplemented by reference TRBV9 and TRBJ1-1, the full variable domain reads DSGVTQTPKHLITATGQRVTLRCSPRSGDLSVYWYQQSLDQGLQFLIQYYNGEERAKGNILERFSAQQFPDLHSELNLSSLELGDSALYFCASSGDGSNTEAFFGQGTRLTVV.

The gene calls are TRBV3-1 and TRBJ1-5; D not certain. The CDR3 extends over 17 amino acids. CDR1 and CDR2 from the germline V gene are LGHDT and YNNKEL (reference sequence). Trimming pared 0 bases from V and 0 bases from J, leaving 12 bases between. CDR3 nucleotides: TGTGCCAGCAGCCAAGATCACAGTCCCTATAGCAATCAGCCCCAGCATTTT. As protein: CASSQDHSPYSNQPQHF.

The CDR3 DNA follows: TGTGCCAGTACTTTGACAGGAATCCTGGGAGCCTACAATGAGCAGTTCTTC. It encodes CASTLTGILGAYNEQFF. The rearrangement uses TRBV6-1 and TRBJ2-1; perhaps TRBD1 as D (6 bases). Germline CDR1 reads MNHNS; CDR2 reads SASEGT. V lost 9 bases, J lost 2 bases, and 23 bases lay in between. This CDR3 has 17 residues.

This clonotype was detected many times. The chain uses TRBV12-3 or TRBV12-4 and TRBJ2-3; 11 bases map to TRBD2. V shed 5 bases and J 4 bases; nucleotides not matched to a gene: 11. The CDR3 has 17 residues. The CDR3 coding sequence is TGTGCCAGCAGTCTCCTGAGACTAGCGGGAACTCCAGATACGCAGTATTTT. Amino acids: CASSLLRLAGTPDTQYF.

This clonotype was counted many times. The CDR3 DNA reads TGTGCCAGCAGCTTAGCGTCGGCGGGAGAGCCCCAAGAGACCCAGTACTTC. It is translated as CASSLASAGEPQETQYF. The rearrangement uses TRBV7-8 and TRBJ2-5; TRBD2 aligns across 7 bases. The V and J ends lost 0 bases and 1 base, in that order; junction bases with no gene match: 8. CDR1 and CDR2 (germline): SGHVS, FQNEAQ. This CDR3 is 17 amino acids long.

This clonotype was seen a few times. The rearrangement uses TRBV4-2 and TRBJ2-7, with TRBD2 matching over 8 bases. Germline CDR1 reads LGHNA; CDR2 reads YNFKEQ. J gave up 2 bases and V 3 bases, and 6 bases lay outside the gene matches. This CDR3 spans 15 amino acids. The CDR3 loop is CASSQAGGGTYEQYF. Written as DNA, the CDR3 is TGTGCCAGCAGCCAGGCCGGGGGGGGAACCTACGAGCAGTACTTC.

This chain uses TRBV28 with TRBJ2-3; unclear D gene. The CDR3 covers 16 residues. The germline V gene has CDR1 MDHEN and CDR2 SYDVKM. Trimming shortened V by 3 bases and J by 0 bases, and 13 bases separated the two germline ends. As DNA, the CDR3 is TGTGCCAGCAGTTTCACAGAGCTTACTAGCACAGATACGCAGTATTTT. Translation gives CASSFTELTSTDTQYF.

The sample holds a few counts of this clonotype. The DNA of the CDR3 is TGTGCCAGCAGCTTAGGCGCGGGGGCCAATGAGCAGTTCTTC. Protein product: CASSLGAGANEQFF. V is TRBV11-2 and J is TRBJ2-1; perhaps TRBD2 as D (7 bases). V was trimmed by 1 base and J by 6 bases, leaving 10 bases between them. The CDR3 has 14 amino acids. Germline CDR1 and CDR2: SGHAT and FQNNGV.

The table lists this clonotype with a few counts. CDR3 sequence (DNA): TGCGCCAGCAGCCCCGGGATCCTGATGAACACTGAAGCTTTCTTT. Its translation is CASSPGILMNTEAFF. This rearrangement joins TRBV4-3 to TRBJ1-1; D not resolved. The CDR3 runs to 15 residues. Germline V gives CDR1 LGHNA, CDR2 YSLEER. The ends were cut back, 4 bases at V and 0 bases at J, with 12 bases in the middle.

This clonotype has just a few counts. J is TRBJ2-5 and V is TRBV5-1; 8 nucleotides align to TRBD2. Germline lookup yields CDR1 SGHRS and CDR2 YFSETQ. The CDR3 spans 16 residues. J lost 1 base, V lost 1 base, and 6 bases had no gene match. The DNA for the CDR3 is TGCGCCAGCAGCTTGTTAGGGGGGACTAGCCAAGAGACCCAGTACTTC. Encoded protein: CASSLLGGTSQETQYF.

This clonotype was detected a few times. This rearrangement joins TRBV4-3 to TRBJ2-7; D unresolved. Trimming removed 0 bases at V and 1 base at J, with 7 bases between. The CDR3 has 14 residues. Per germline, CDR1 LGHNA and CDR2 YSLEER. CDR3 nucleotide sequence: TGCGCCAGCAGCCAAGATAAAGCTTCCTACGAGCAGTACTTC. Translating it yields CASSQDKASYEQYF.

Worth noting for this clonotype: A clone one base away is much larger, so this may be a read error. The chain has TRBV5-3 and TRBJ1-1; D is perhaps TRBD1 (5 bases). TRBV5-3 is marked as an open reading frame, function uncertain. The CDR3 has 13 residues. The CDR3 DNA reads as TGTGCCAGCAGCTCGACAGCTATCACTGAAGCTTTCTTT. Translating gives CASSSTAITEAFF.

This clonotype was picked up many times. The V and J genes are TRBV29-1 and TRBJ1-5, with 8 bases fitting TRBD1. Per the germline V gene, CDR1 is SQVTM and CDR2 is ANQGSEA. Losses at the gene ends were 2 bases for V and 11 bases for J; bases not matched to a gene: 5. CDR3 length: 12 residues. The DNA of the CDR3 is TGCAGCGTTGAAACAGGGGGAGACTCCCAGCATTTT. It codes for CSVETGGDSQHF. Variable domain in full (rest from reference TRBV29-1 and TRBJ1-5): SAVISQKPSRDICQRGTSLTIQCQVDSQVTMMFWYRQQPGQSLTLIATANQGSEATYESGFVIDKFPISRPNLTFSTLTVSNMSPEDSSIYLCSVETGGDSQHFGDGTRLSIL.

J is TRBJ2-6 and V is TRBV13; D is perhaps TRBD1 (5 bases). The length of the CDR3 is 15 residues. Per germline, CDR1 PRHDT and CDR2 FYEKMQ (reference sequence). V lost 5 bases and J 2 bases, leaving 10 bases between the germline ends. The CDR3, as DNA: TGTGCCAGCAGCGTCAGGGTGGCTGGGGCCAACGTCCTGACTTTC. Amino acid sequence: CASSVRVAGANVLTF.

A remark on this clonotype: This may be a read error, as it is one base from a much larger clone. The final CDR3 position lacks the conserved phenylalanine or tryptophan, pointing to a likely read error. The chain has TRBV20-1 and TRBJ1-1; D call uncertain. V gave up 1 base and J gave up 0 bases, with 6 bases separating them. CDR3 size: 13 residues. Germline assignment: CDR1 DFQATT and CDR2 SNEGSKA (reference sequence). CDR3 coding DNA: TGCAGTGCTAGAGGTGTCTTGAACACTGAAGCTTTCTAT. This translates into CSARGVLNTEAFY.

This clonotype appeared many times. V usage is TRBV7-2 and J usage is TRBJ2-3; a weak D match, TRBD1 (5 bases). The V gene lost 5 bases and the J gene lost 1 base, with 13 bases spanning the gap. CDR3 length: 15 amino acids. In germline, CDR1 is SGHTA, CDR2 FQGNSA. The CDR3 DNA sequence: TGTGCCAGCAGCGTCTCTGGGGCAGGCACAGATACGCAGTATTTT. Protein: CASSVSGAGTDTQYF.

This clonotype was observed many times. The J gene is TRBJ1-3, the V gene TRBV28, with 7 bases aligning to TRBD1. CDR1 MDHEN and CDR2 SYDVKM come from the germline V gene. V shed 5 bases, J shed 4 bases, and the junction held 14 bases outside the gene matches. The CDR3 has 17 amino acids. The CDR3 reads CASSLSGTVADGNTIYF. The DNA for the CDR3 is TGTGCCAGCAGTCTATCCGGGACAGTGGCAGACGGAAACACCATATATTTT.

This chain uses TRBV6-6 with TRBJ1-6; D uncertain. This CDR3 comprises 15 residues. The V and J ends lost 6 bases and 1 base respectively, with 10 bases between them. Germline V gene data show CDR1 as MNHNY and CDR2 as SVGAGI (reference sequence). The CDR3 DNA reads TGTGCCAGCAGCCCTCTTGAATCCTATAATTCACCCCTCCACTTT. It is translated as CASSPLESYNSPLHF.

As concerns this clonotype: This likely comes from a read error, as the CDR3 has no conserved phenylalanine or tryptophan at its end. CDR3 sequence: CASSDPGQVVGEQYI. CDR3 nucleotide sequence: TGTGCCAGCAGCGACCCAGGACAAGTCGTCGGCGAGCAGTACATC. The V gene is TRBV7-9, the J gene TRBJ2-7; tentatively, D is TRBD1 (5 bases). Germline V gene sequence: CDR1 SEHNR, CDR2 FQNEAQ (reference sequence). The V gene lost 5 bases and the J gene lost 6 bases, with 20 bases spanning the gap. This CDR3 spans 15 amino acids.

This clonotype has just a few counts. The chain has TRBV27 and TRBJ2-5; D unresolved. This CDR3 is built from 12 residues. The ends were cut back, 4 bases at V and 5 bases at J, with 8 bases in the middle. CDR1 MNHEY and CDR2 SMNVEV come from the germline V gene (reference sequence). CDR3 sequence: CASSYTAETQYF. The CDR3 nucleotides are TGTGCCAGCAGTTACACAGCGGAGACCCAGTACTTC.